These T cell receptor beta chains were read from a single sample in a study of cytomegalovirus exposure and HLA in healthy donors. Assay used: immunoSEQ multiplex PCR; TCRdb lists only in-frame clones, some missing. The table shows some 170,000 clones, with roughly 71% occurring only once. Source material: PBMCs. The source of these receptors is a woman aged 50 to 60 in good health and CMV-seropositive. CDR3s include the opening cysteine and the closing phenylalanine or tryptophan. D genes are given only for firm matches. Not all rows give a size; the values are once, few, many and, for expanded clones, a class.

D: TRBD1
V: TRBV6-6
J: TRBJ1-5
size: -
CDR3: CASSYTTGGNQPQHF
DNA: TGTGCCAGCAGTTACACTACAGGGGGCAATCAGCCCCAGCATTTT

D: TRBD1
V: TRBV19
J: TRBJ1-5
size: -
CDR3: CASSPPGTGLRQPQHF
DNA: TGTGCCAGTAGCCCACCCGGGACAGGTTTGCGACAGCCCCAGCATTTT

D: TRBD1
V: TRBV5-6
J: TRBJ1-2
size: once
CDR3: CASSPGQGLNYGYTF
DNA: TGTGCCAGCAGCCCCGGACAGGGGCTTAACTATGGCTACACCTTC

D: TRBD1
V: TRBV6-5
J: TRBJ1-4
size: -
CDR3: CASRRDRFNEKLFF
DNA: TGTGCCAGCAGGAGGGACAGATTTAATGAAAAACTGTTTTTT

D: TRBD1
V: TRBV6-1
J: TRBJ2-1
size: many
CDR3: CASPAGTGGYEQFF
DNA: TGTGCCAGCCCTGCCGGGACAGGGGGGTATGAGCAGTTCTTC

D: -
V: TRBV2
J: TRBJ2-3
size: -
CDR3: CASSVGAGSTDTQYF
DNA: TGTGCCAGCAGTGTAGGGGCAGGGAGCACAGATACGCAGTATTTT

D: TRBD2
V: TRBV30
J: TRBJ2-1
size: -
CDR3: CAWSVATSGGYNEQFF
DNA: TGTGCCTGGAGTGTAGCGACTAGCGGGGGATACAATGAGCAGTTCTTC

D: TRBD2
V: TRBV18
J: TRBJ2-5
size: -
CDR3: CASSRASGGETQYF
DNA: TGTGCCAGCTCACGCGCCAGCGGGGGTGAGACCCAGTACTTC

D: -
V: TRBV7-8
J: TRBJ1-1
size: -
CDR3: CASSFGRAAEAFF
DNA: TGTGCCAGCAGCTTCGGCAGGGCCGCTGAAGCTTTCTTT

D: -
V: TRBV5-8
J: TRBJ2-7
size: -
CDR3: CASSFSGFNEQYF
DNA: TGTGCCAGCAGCTTCTCAGGGTTTAACGAGCAGTACTTC

D: -
V: TRBV12-5
J: TRBJ1-5
size: -
CDR3: CASGPYGASGQPQHF
DNA: TGTGCTAGTGGGCCTTATGGGGCGTCAGGACAGCCCCAGCATTTT

D: -
V: TRBV12-5
J: TRBJ1-4
size: -
CDR3: CASGEEKLFF
DNA: TGTGCTAGTGGTGAGGAAAAACTGTTTTTT

D: TRBD1
V: TRBV19
J: TRBJ2-7
size: -
CDR3: CASMGQGAREQYF
DNA: TGTGCCAGTATGGGGCAGGGGGCCCGCGAGCAGTACTTC

D: TRBD2
V: TRBV5-1
J: TRBJ2-2
size: few
CDR3: CASSRGGWDTGELFF
DNA: TGCGCCAGCAGCCGCGGGGGTTGGGACACCGGGGAGCTGTTTTTT

D: TRBD2
V: TRBV10-3
J: TRBJ2-7
size: -
CDR3: CAISIPGTIEQYF
DNA: TGTGCCATCTCCATACCTGGGACTATCGAGCAGTACTTC

D: TRBD1
V: TRBV10-3
J: TRBJ2-3
size: -
CDR3: CAISETGGDTDTQYF
DNA: TGTGCCATCAGCGAGACAGGGGGCGACACAGATACGCAGTATTTT

D: TRBD2
V: TRBV5-4
J: TRBJ2-7
size: -
CDR3: CASSLLAGGPNYEQYF
DNA: TGTGCCAGCAGCTTGCTAGCGGGGGGGCCCAACTACGAGCAGTACTTC